These 28 T cell receptor beta chains came from one sample sequenced in a study of T cells in Graves' hyperthyroidism and ophthalmopathy. Amplification targeted TCR beta CDR3 regions from RNA transcripts. TCR CDR3 regions were first amplified by RT-PCR with HTBI primers. Each CDR3 protein is one row after TCRdb ran MiXCR on the multiplex PCR reads. Among fewer than 300,000 distinct CDR3 sequences listed, about 16% were seen once. The sequencing sample was made of blood. The receptors come from a woman in her forties or fifties with Graves' hyperthyroidism that later progressed to Graves' ophthalmopathy.

This clonotype was found many times. The chain employs TRBV18 and TRBJ2-7, with 8 bases that match TRBD1. The germline V gene has CDR1 KGHSH and CDR2 LQKENI. The CDR3 sequence is 14 residues long. With V trimmed by 1 base and J by 4 bases, 3 bases remained unmatched. The CDR3 is CASSPLQGAYEQYF. CDR3 DNA sequence: TGTGCCAGCTCACCACTTCAGGGGGCGTACGAGCAGTACTTC.

The table lists this clonotype with many counts. The rearrangement links TRBV7-9 to TRBJ2-1, with D possibly being TRBD1 (9 bases). The germline V and J ends were trimmed by 3 bases and 2 bases, with 26 bases remaining between them. The germline CDR1 and CDR2 sequences are SEHNR and FQNEAQ (reference sequence). The CDR3 loop spans 20 amino acids. The CDR3 spells CASSFPDRGLEAGAYNEQFF. The DNA for the CDR3 is TGTGCCAGCAGCTTTCCGGACAGGGGACTAGAGGCCGGGGCCTACAATGAGCAGTTCTTC.

This clonotype appeared many times. This chain links TRBV11-1 with TRBJ2-1; 9 bases are shared with TRBD2. This CDR3 spans 15 amino acids. Germline V gene lookup returns CDR1 SGHAT and CDR2 FQDESV (reference sequence). V lost 5 bases, J lost 4 bases, and 6 bases stayed unmatched. The CDR3 nucleotides read TGTGCCAGCAGCCAAACTAGCGGGTTTTACAATGAGCAGTTCTTC. It is translated as CASSQTSGFYNEQFF.

With regard to this clonotype: Given a much more abundant clone one base away, this may be a read error. V gene TRBV5-1 combines with J gene TRBJ1-1, with D possibly TRBD1 on 5 matching bases. Trimming removed 4 bases at V and 4 bases at J, with 11 bases between. The CDR3 runs 13 residues. Germline-derived CDR1 and CDR2 are SGHRS and YFSETQ. CDR3: CASSGGGGTEAFF. The CDR3 DNA is TGCGCCAGCAGCGGGGGGGGGGGCACTGAAGCTTTCTTT.

Details on this clonotype: A much larger clone differs by one base, so this may be a read error. This rearrangement joins TRBV7-8 to TRBJ1-1; a weak D match, TRBD1 (6 bases). CDR3 length: 14 residues. The V gene's germline CDR1 is SGHVS and CDR2 FQNEAQ. CDR3 nucleotides: TGTGTCAGCAGCATCCTGACAGGCGACACTGAAGCTTTCTTT. Its translation is CVSSILTGDTEAFF.

This clonotype occurred a few times. The rearrangement joins TRBV10-3 to TRBJ1-3; D remains ambiguous. The V and J ends lost 4 bases and 4 bases respectively, with 5 bases between them. Per the germline V gene, CDR1 is ENHRY and CDR2 is SYGVKD. The CDR3 loop spans 12 amino acids. This CDR3 reads CAISGAGNTIYF. The CDR3 region has the DNA TGTGCCATCAGTGGAGCGGGAAACACCATATATTTT.

This clonotype was counted many times. This CDR3 is CSVLGHLPSETQYF. The DNA for the CDR3 is TGCAGCGTCCTGGGACACCTCCCCAGCGAGACCCAGTACTTC. V is TRBV29-1 and J is TRBJ2-5; a possible D gene is TRBD1 (6 bases). CDR3 length: 14 amino acids. Germline V gene data show CDR1 as SQVTM and CDR2 as ANQGSEA. V gave up 6 bases and J gave up 5 bases, with 19 bases separating them. Drawing the rest from reference TRBV29-1 and TRBJ2-5, the complete variable domain is SAVISQKPSRDICQRGTSLTIQCQVDSQVTMMFWYRQQPGQSLTLIATANQGSEATYESGFVIDKFPISRPNLTFSTLTVSNMSPEDSSIYLCSVLGHLPSETQYFGPGTRLLVL.

This clonotype was counted many times. The chain couples TRBV6-1 to TRBJ2-5, with D possibly being TRBD2 (6 bases). V dropped 3 bases and J dropped 3 bases, with 17 bases sitting between them. CDR3 length: 16 amino acids. In germline, CDR1 is MNHNS, CDR2 SASEGT. The CDR3 sequence: CASSDGNLSGEETQYF. The DNA for the CDR3 is TGTGCCAGCAGTGATGGAAACTTATCGGGGGAAGAGACCCAGTACTTC.

This clonotype has a count of ten or more. The rearrangement joins TRBV20-1 to TRBJ2-7, with a possible D match to TRBD1 (5 bases). The CDR3 extends over 14 amino acids. The germline CDR1 and CDR2 sequences are DFQATT and SNEGSKA (reference sequence). The V end was cut by 5 bases, the J end by 4 bases, with 18 bases between. The CDR3 is CSAVYDWKGYEQYF. The CDR3 region has the DNA TGCAGTGCTGTCTACGACTGGAAGGGGTACGAGCAGTACTTC.

This clonotype was seen ten or more times. The chain uses TRBV12-3 or TRBV12-4 and TRBJ2-3; maybe TRBD2 (5 bases). V lost 3 bases and J lost 3, with 7 bases in between. The CDR3 consists of 13 residues. The CDR3 sequence: CASSFGETDTQYF. DNA of the CDR3: TGTGCCAGCAGTTTCGGGGAAACAGATACGCAGTATTTT.

At least ten counts were recorded for this clonotype. The genes are TRBV7-9 and TRBJ2-7; 11 bases are a match to TRBD1. Germline trimming cut 4 bases from V and 3 bases from J; bases unmatched to any gene: 5. Germline CDR1 reads SEHNR; CDR2 reads FQNEAQ (reference sequence). The CDR3 covers 15 residues. CDR3 DNA: TGTGCCAGCAGCTCCCGGGACAGGGGGATCTACGAGCAGTACTTC. The encoded protein is CASSSRDRGIYEQYF.

This clonotype was seen at least ten times. The chain recombines TRBV20-1 with TRBJ2-5; 8 bases match TRBD2. This CDR3 has 13 residues. Losses at the gene ends were 6 bases for V and 5 bases for J; bases not matched to a gene: 8. CDR1 and CDR2 from the germline V gene are DFQATT and SNEGSKA (reference sequence). This CDR3 is CSAPGLGVETQYF. For the CDR3, the DNA is TGCAGTGCCCCGGGACTAGGGGTTGAGACCCAGTACTTC.

This clonotype was seen ten or more times. The chain carries TRBV28 and TRBJ2-6; D remains ambiguous. Trimming shortened V by 5 bases and J by 1 base, and 18 bases separated the two germline ends. Germline V gene sequence: CDR1 MDHEN, CDR2 SYDVKM. This CDR3 is 18 amino acids long. CDR3 nucleotides: TGTGCCAGCAGTCCCCTTATCAGAATCGGGTCTGGGGCCAACGTCCTGACTTTC. This sequence encodes CASSPLIRIGSGANVLTF.

This clonotype came up many times. The V gene is TRBV3-1, the J gene TRBJ1-2; D call uncertain. V lost 2 bases and J lost 3, with 4 bases in between. The V gene's germline CDR1 is LGHDT and CDR2 YNNKEL (reference sequence). The CDR3 length is 12 residues. The CDR3 region has the DNA TGTGCCAGCAGCCAACCTCACTATGGCTACACCTTC. Translating it yields CASSQPHYGYTF.

This clonotype was picked up a small number of times. The CDR3 region is CSGSGNGYTF. The CDR3 bases are TGCAGTGGCTCGGGGAATGGCTACACCTTC. The J gene is TRBJ1-2, the V gene TRBV20-1; D gene unclear. With 7 bases removed from V and 6 bases from J, the gap between germline ends came to 9 bases. The CDR3 runs 10 residues. In germline, CDR1 is DFQATT, CDR2 SNEGSKA (reference sequence).

J is TRBJ2-7 and V is TRBV4-1, with a tentative D call TRBD1 (6 bases). This CDR3 is 13 amino acids long. Germline lookup yields CDR1 MGHRA and CDR2 YSYEKL. The V end was cut by 3 bases, the J end by 7 bases, with 13 bases between. The CDR3 is CASSQDRQEEQYF. The CDR3 DNA reads TGCGCCAGCAGCCAGGATAGACAGGAAGAGCAGTACTTC.

This clonotype was counted ten times or more. The chain links TRBV10-3 to TRBJ2-1; D not certain. Germline-derived CDR1 and CDR2 are ENHRY and SYGVKD. The length of the CDR3 is 14 residues. V dropped 6 bases and J dropped 9 bases, with 18 bases sitting between them. The CDR3 reads CAIRALPFYSEQFF. CDR3 bases: TGTGCCATCAGGGCCCTACCCTTTTATAGTGAGCAGTTCTTC.

This clonotype showed up just a few times. This chain connects TRBV9 to TRBJ1-4; 8 nucleotides line up with TRBD1. The germline CDR1 and CDR2 sequences are SGDLS and YYNGEE. The junction had 9 bases not matched to a gene; V was cut back by 4 bases and J by 7 bases. The CDR3 is 15 residues long. The CDR3 sequence: CASSLQGARSEKLFF. The CDR3 DNA is TGTGCCAGCAGCCTTCAGGGGGCGCGGAGTGAAAAACTGTTTTTT.

The J gene is TRBJ1-1, the V gene TRBV5-1, with D perhaps matching TRBD1 (6 bases). CDR1 and CDR2 from the germline V gene are SGHRS and YFSETQ. V gave up 0 bases and J gave up 11 bases, with 17 bases separating them. The CDR3 is 14 residues long. The CDR3 DNA is TGCGCCAGCAGCTTGGAAGGGACACCCCTGAGCGCTTTCTTT. Residues: CASSLEGTPLSAFF. Together with reference TRBV5-1 and TRBJ1-1, the CDR3 gives the full variable domain: KAGVTQTPRYLIKTRGQQVTLSCSPISGHRSVSWYQQTPGQGLQFLFEYFSETQRNKGNFPGRFSGRQFSNSRSEMNVSTLELGDSALYLCASSLEGTPLSAFFGQGTRLTVV.

There are many counts of this clonotype. CDR3 sequence (DNA): TGTGCCAGCTCACCACGGAGCGCCGAGCAGTACTTC. Translating it yields CASSPRSAEQYF. The chain is built from TRBV18 and TRBJ2-7; D is unclear. CDR1 is KGHSH, CDR2 LQKENI, per germline. V dropped 1 base and J dropped 6 bases, with 7 bases sitting between them. This CDR3 region has 12 residues.

The CDR3 DNA reads TGTGCCAGCAGCGGTACTAGCGGAGCCCGGGGTGATACGCAGTATTTT. Translating it yields CASSGTSGARGDTQYF. The genes are TRBV5-6 and TRBJ2-3, with 8 bases that match TRBD2. CDR1 is SGHDT and CDR2 is YYEEEE in the germline V gene. This CDR3 region has 16 residues. V lost 4 bases to trimming and J lost 6 bases; unmatched junction nucleotides: 13.

This clonotype was seen ten or more times. This sequence joins TRBV20-1 and TRBJ2-2; D ambiguous. CDR3 length: 15 amino acids. V lost 1 base and J 1 base, leaving 10 bases between the germline ends. CDR1 DFQATT and CDR2 SNEGSKA come from the germline V gene (reference sequence). The CDR3 is CSARVPTENTGELFF. The CDR3 DNA sequence: TGCAGTGCTAGAGTCCCGACTGAGAACACCGGGGAGCTGTTTTTT.

CDR3 nucleotide sequence: TGCAGCGTTGAAGAATGGGGAGGGCCCCAAAACATTCAGTACTTC. Protein sequence: CSVEEWGGPQNIQYF. This sequence joins TRBV29-1 and TRBJ2-4; 7 nucleotides agree with TRBD2. Germline trimming cut 0 bases from V and 5 bases from J; bases unmatched to any gene: 7. The CDR3 has 15 residues. Germline V CDR1 and CDR2: SQVTM, ANQGSEA. Full variable domain (missing parts from reference TRBV29-1 and TRBJ2-4): SAVISQKPSRDICQRGTSLTIQCQVDSQVTMMFWYRQQPGQSLTLIATANQGSEATYESGFVIDKFPISRPNLTFSTLTVSNMSPEDSSIYLCSVEEWGGPQNIQYFGAGTRLSVL.

This chain uses TRBV27 with TRBJ2-2; 13 bases are shared with TRBD2. V was pared by 5 bases and J by 8 bases, with 8 bases of the junction left unmatched. CDR1 is MNHEY and CDR2 is SMNVEV in the germline V gene (reference sequence). The CDR3 consists of 16 residues. CDR3 in DNA: TGTGCCAGCAGTCCTGGACTAGCGGGAGCTGGAGGGGAGCTGTTTTTT. It encodes CASSPGLAGAGGELFF.

This clonotype was seen ten or more times. The chain couples TRBV27 to TRBJ2-5; no clear D. Trimming left V 11 bases short and J 5 bases short, with 9 bases between. The CDR3 is 10 amino acids. CDR1 and CDR2 from the germline V gene are MNHEY and SMNVEV (reference sequence). The CDR3 region has the DNA TGTGCCCAAATGAGGGAGACCCAGTACTTC. Encoded protein: CAQMRETQYF.

This clonotype was seen more than once but under ten times. The chain recombines TRBV4-1 with TRBJ2-1; the D gene is possibly TRBD2 (5 bases). CDR1 and CDR2 (germline): MGHRA, YSYEKL. The CDR3 is made up of 17 amino acids. Trimming took off 1 base at V and 0 bases at J, with 13 bases between the two ends. The CDR3 region is CASSQGRQRSSYNEQFF. Here the CDR3 DNA reads TGCGCCAGCAGCCAAGGTCGCCAGCGGAGCTCCTACAATGAGCAGTTCTTC.

This clonotype occurred many times. The junction shows a germline mismatch at one end, possibly a read error. V usage is TRBV27 and J usage is TRBJ2-7, with D perhaps matching TRBD1 or TRBD2 (6 bases each). Germline V gene sequence: CDR1 MNHEY, CDR2 SMNVEV (reference sequence). CDR3 size: 15 residues. The CDR3 nucleotides are TGTGCCGGCAGTTTAGGGGGGATCGGGTCCTACGAGCAGTACTTC. Its translation is CAGSLGGIGSYEQYF.

The V gene is TRBV4-3, the J gene TRBJ1-1; 7 nucleotides align to TRBD1. The germline V gene has CDR1 LGHNA and CDR2 YSLEER. The CDR3 loop spans 15 amino acids. Trimming took 0 bases from V and 1 from J; bases not matched to a gene: 2. CDR3 region: CASSQDRQGNTEAFF. CDR3 DNA: TGCGCCAGCAGCCAAGACAGACAGGGGAACACTGAAGCTTTCTTT.